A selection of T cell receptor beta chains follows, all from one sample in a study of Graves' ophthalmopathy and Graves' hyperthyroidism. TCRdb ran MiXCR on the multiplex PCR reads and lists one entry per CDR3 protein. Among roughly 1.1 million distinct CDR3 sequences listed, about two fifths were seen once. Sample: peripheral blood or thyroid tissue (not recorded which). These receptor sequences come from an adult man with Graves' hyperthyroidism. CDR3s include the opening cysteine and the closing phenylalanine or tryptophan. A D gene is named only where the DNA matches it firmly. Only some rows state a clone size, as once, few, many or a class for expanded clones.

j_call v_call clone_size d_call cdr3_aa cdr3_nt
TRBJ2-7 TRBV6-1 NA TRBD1 CASSEGSGQGYEQYF TGTGCCAGCAGTGAAGGGTCGGGACAGGGTTACGAGCAGTACTTC
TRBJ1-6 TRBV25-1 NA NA CASSDTGVNSPLHF TGTGCCAGCAGTGATACCGGGGTTAATTCACCCCTCCACTTT
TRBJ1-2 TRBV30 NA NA CAWRGGLGFGYTF TGTGCCTGGCGGGGGGGGCTAGGATTTGGCTACACCTTC
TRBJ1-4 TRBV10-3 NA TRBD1 CASTGTASTNEKLFF TGTGCCAGCACGGGGACAGCCTCAACTAATGAAAAACTGTTTTTT
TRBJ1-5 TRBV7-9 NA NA CASSLDLLQPQHF TGTGCCAGCAGCTTAGATTTGCTCCAGCCCCAGCATTTT
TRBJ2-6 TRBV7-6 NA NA CASSVLRPSSGANVLTF TGTGCCAGCAGCGTCTTAAGGCCAAGCTCTGGGGCCAACGTCCTGACTTTC
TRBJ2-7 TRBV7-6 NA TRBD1 CASSSSQGQGAYEQYF TGTGCCAGCAGCTCCTCGCAGGGACAGGGGGCCTACGAGCAGTACTTC
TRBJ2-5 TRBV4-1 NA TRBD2 CASSLLAGTVQETQYF TGCGCCAGCAGCCTACTAGCGGGAACTGTCCAAGAGACCCAGTACTTC
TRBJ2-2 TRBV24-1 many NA CATSDLRTKNTGELFF TGTGCCACCAGTGATTTGAGGACCAAGAACACCGGGGAGCTGTTTTTT
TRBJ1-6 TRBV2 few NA CASSDGHATNSPLHF TGTGCCAGCAGCGATGGACATGCTACAAATTCACCCCTCCACTTT
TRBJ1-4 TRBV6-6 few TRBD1 CASSVADRGGEKLFF TGTGCCAGCAGTGTAGCGGACAGGGGGGGCGAAAAACTGTTTTTT
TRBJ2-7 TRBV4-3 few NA CASSQEDIYGDSYEQYF TGCGCCAGCAGCCAAGAAGATATATACGGGGACTCCTACGAGCAGTACTTC
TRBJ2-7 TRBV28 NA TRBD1 CASSSGQVVNEQYF TGTGCCAGCAGTTCAGGACAGGTAGTCAACGAGCAGTACTTC
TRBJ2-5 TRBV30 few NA CAWSWGQETQYF TGTGCCTGGAGTTGGGGCCAAGAGACCCAGTACTTC
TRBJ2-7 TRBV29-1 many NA CSVDMGYEQYF TGCAGCGTTGATATGGGGTACGAGCAGTACTTC
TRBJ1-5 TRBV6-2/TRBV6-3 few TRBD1 CASTRDRGNQPQHF TGTGCCAGCACTCGGGACAGGGGCAATCAGCCCCAGCATTTT
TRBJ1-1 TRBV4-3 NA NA CASSQEAGRMLLNTEAFF TGCGCCAGCAGCCAAGAGGCGGGAAGAATGCTGCTGAACACTGAAGCTTTCTTT
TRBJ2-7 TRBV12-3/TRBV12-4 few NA CASSPGTPALSYEQYF TGTGCCAGCAGTCCTGGGACGCCGGCCCTATCCTACGAGCAGTACTTC
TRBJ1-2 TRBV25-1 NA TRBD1 CASSEPGTGDFYGYTF TGTGCCAGCAGTGAACCCGGGACAGGGGACTTCTATGGCTACACCTTC
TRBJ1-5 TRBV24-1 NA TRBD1 CATSENTGGSQPQHF TGTGCCACCAGTGAAAATACAGGGGGCAGTCAGCCCCAGCATTTT
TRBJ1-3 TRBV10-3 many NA CAIRNAAGNTIYF TGTGCCATCAGGAACGCAGCTGGAAACACCATATATTTT
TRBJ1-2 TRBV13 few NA CASSSGHRNYGYTF TGTGCCAGCAGCTCGGGACACCGTAACTATGGCTACACCTTC
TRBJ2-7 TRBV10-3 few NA CAISESGTGAYEQYF TGTGCCATCAGTGAGTCCGGGACGGGGGCTTACGAGCAGTACTTC
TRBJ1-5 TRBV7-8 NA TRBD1 CASSLRTGGQPQHF TGTGCCAGCAGCTTACGGACAGGGGGTCAGCCCCAGCATTTT
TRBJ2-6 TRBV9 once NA CASSASSGGSGANVLTF TGTGCCAGCAGCGCCAGCAGCGGAGGATCTGGGGCCAACGTCCTGACTTTC
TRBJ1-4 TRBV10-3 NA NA CAITRVVDERRGKLFF TGTGCCATCACCCGAGTAGTGGACGAAAGGAGGGGAAAACTGTTTTTT
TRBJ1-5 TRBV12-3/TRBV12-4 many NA CASSPVGDQPQHF TGTGCCAGCAGTCCGGTCGGGGATCAGCCCCAGCATTTT
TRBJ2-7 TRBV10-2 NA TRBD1 CASSSGQTISGEQYF TGTGCCAGCAGTTCGGGACAGACAATATCTGGCGAGCAGTACTTC
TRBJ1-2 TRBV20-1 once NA CSARFPPRNGAYGYTF TGCAGTGCTAGATTTCCCCCTCGGAACGGGGCCTATGGCTACACCTTC
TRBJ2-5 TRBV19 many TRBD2 CASSHSGKVGETQYF TGTGCCAGTAGCCATAGCGGGAAAGTTGGAGAGACCCAGTACTTC
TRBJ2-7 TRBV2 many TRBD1 CASSGPGTGVLYEQYF TGTGCCAGCAGTGGGCCGGGGACAGGGGTCCTCTACGAGCAGTACTTC
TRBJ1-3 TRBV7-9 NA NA CASSFGTANSGNTIYF TGTGCCAGCAGCTTCGGGACGGCAAACTCTGGAAACACCATATATTTT
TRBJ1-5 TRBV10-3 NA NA CAISDRAMGGETQHF TGTGCCATCAGTGACAGGGCGATGGGCGGGGAGACCCAGCATTTT
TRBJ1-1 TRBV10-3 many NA CAISESLEAFF TGTGCCATCAGTGAGTCCCTTGAAGCTTTCTTT
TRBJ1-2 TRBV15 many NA CATSRVGVDYGYTF TGTGCCACCAGCAGAGTTGGGGTAGACTATGGCTACACCTTC
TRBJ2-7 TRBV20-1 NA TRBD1 CSARSGTGTYEQYF TGCAGTGCTAGATCCGGGACAGGCACCTACGAGCAGTACTTC
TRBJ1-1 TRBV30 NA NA CAWSPDSGTEAFF TGTGCCTGGAGCCCCGACAGCGGCACTGAAGCTTTCTTT
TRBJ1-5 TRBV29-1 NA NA CSVTGLDKTNQPQHF TGCAGCGTTACAGGGCTAGATAAGACCAATCAGCCCCAGCATTTT
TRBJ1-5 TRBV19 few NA CASTGQGNQPQHF TGTGCCAGCACGGGGCAGGGCAATCAGCCCCAGCATTTT
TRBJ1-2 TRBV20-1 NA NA CSASARGYGYTF TGCAGTGCTTCGGCTCGGGGCTATGGCTACACCTTC
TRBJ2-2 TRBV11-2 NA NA CASSPRFGKTTSNTGELFF TGTGCCAGCAGCCCGCGATTCGGGAAGACGACTAGTAACACCGGGGAGCTGTTTTTT
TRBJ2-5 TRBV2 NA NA CASSYFCYAETQYF TGTGCCAGCAGTTACTTTTGCTATGCCGAGACCCAGTACTTC
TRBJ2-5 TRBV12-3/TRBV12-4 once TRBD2 CASTSGTKTQHF TGTGCCAGCACTAGCGGGACCAAGACCCAGCACTTC
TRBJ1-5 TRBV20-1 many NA CSASATSTESNQPQHF TGCAGTGCTAGTGCCACCTCGACAGAATCCAATCAGCCCCAGCATTTT
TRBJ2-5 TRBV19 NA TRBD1 CASSSHRELGTGTGDLRETQYF TGTGCCAGCAGCAGTCACAGGGAGCTGGGCACCGGGACAGGGGACCTCCGGGAGACCCAGTACTTC
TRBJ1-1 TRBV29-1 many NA CSVEGSPGRETEAFF TGCAGCGTTGAAGGTTCCCCAGGGAGGGAGACTGAAGCTTTCTTT
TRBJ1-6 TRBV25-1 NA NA CASLDVQGGNSPLHF TGTGCCAGCTTAGATGTACAGGGCGGGAATTCACCCCTCCACTTT
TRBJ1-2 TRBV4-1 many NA CASSQPVRGDYGYTF TGCGCCAGCAGCCAACCAGTGAGAGGGGACTATGGCTACACCTTC
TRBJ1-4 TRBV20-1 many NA CSASRDGEKLFF TGCAGTGCTAGCAGGGACGGTGAAAAACTGTTTTTT
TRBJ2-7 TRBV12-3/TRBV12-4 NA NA CASSYTLYEQYF TGTGCCAGCAGTTACACTCTTTACGAGCAGTACTTC
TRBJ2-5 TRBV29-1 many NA CSVQLSAVQETQYF TGCAGCGTTCAGCTTTCAGCGGTGCAAGAGACCCAGTACTTC
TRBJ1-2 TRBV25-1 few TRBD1 CASSDPGTGNGYTF TGTGCCAGCAGTGACCCCGGGACAGGGAATGGCTACACCTTC
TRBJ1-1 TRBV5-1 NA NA CASSPITGGSTEALF TGCGCCAGCAGCCCTATAACCGGGGGCTCAACTGAAGCTCTCTTT
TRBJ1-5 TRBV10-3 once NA CATSGGGQDQPQHF TGTGCCACCTCTGGTGGGGGGCAAGATCAGCCCCAGCATTTT
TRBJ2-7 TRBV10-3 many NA CAAAGDSYEQYF TGTGCCGCAGCAGGGGACTCTTACGAGCAGTACTTC
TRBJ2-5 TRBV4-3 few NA CASSQVWQTQETQYF TGCGCCAGCAGCCAAGTTTGGCAGACCCAAGAGACCCAGTACTTC
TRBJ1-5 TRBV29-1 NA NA CSVASRVRNQPQHF TGCAGCGTCGCTTCCAGGGTCAGGAATCAGCCCCAGCATTTT
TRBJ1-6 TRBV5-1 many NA CASSFLSEGNSPLHF TGCGCCAGCAGCTTTTTATCTGAGGGGAATTCACCCCTCCACTTT
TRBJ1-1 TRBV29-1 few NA CSVGGNLNTEAFF TGCAGCGTTGGGGGTAACCTGAACACTGAAGCTTTCTTT
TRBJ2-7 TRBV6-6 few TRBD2 CASSYSSPGRGGDEQYF TGTGCCAGCAGTTACTCGAGCCCCGGGCGGGGGGGCGACGAGCAGTACTTC